These T cell receptor beta chains were read from a single sample in a study of T cells in Graves' hyperthyroidism and ophthalmopathy. TCRdb re-called the multiplex PCR reads with MiXCR, one entry per CDR3 protein. The data contain fewer than 400,000 distinct CDR3 sequences, around 16% of them singletons. Material for sequencing was blood. These TCRs come from a man aged 25-45 years with Graves' hyperthyroidism. CDR3s include the opening cysteine and the closing phenylalanine or tryptophan. Fields, in order: J gene, V gene, D gene, clone size, CDR3 protein, CDR3 DNA. The D gene is left open where the match is weak. Only part of the rows carry a size: once, few, many, or a class if the clone is expanded.

j_call: TRBJ2-3; v_call: TRBV3-1; d_call: TRBD2; clone_size: many; cdr3_aa: CASSQDSGTLIRYAAGDTQYF; cdr3_nt: TGTGCCAGCAGCCAAGATAGCGGGACTCTCATCAGATACGCAGCCGGCGATACGCAGTATTTT
j_call: TRBJ1-4; v_call: TRBV2; d_call: .; clone_size: .; cdr3_aa: CASTGTTSVRGQF; cdr3_nt: TGTGCCAGCACAGGGACTACTTCGGTCCGGGGCCAATTT
j_call: TRBJ2-7; v_call: TRBV28; d_call: .; clone_size: many; cdr3_aa: CASSIAAGSSYEQYF; cdr3_nt: TGTGCCAGCAGTATAGCCGCGGGCTCCAGTTACGAGCAGTACTTC
j_call: TRBJ2-1; v_call: TRBV20-1; d_call: .; clone_size: .; cdr3_aa: CSVTGRGYNEQFF; cdr3_nt: TGCAGTGTTACGGGAAGGGGTTACAATGAGCAGTTCTTC
j_call: TRBJ2-5; v_call: TRBV11-1; d_call: .; clone_size: .; cdr3_aa: CASSQWLDWGSGETQYF; cdr3_nt: TGTGCCAGCAGCCAATGGCTCGACTGGGGCTCAGGGGAGACCCAGTACTTC
j_call: TRBJ2-5; v_call: TRBV5-6; d_call: TRBD1; clone_size: few; cdr3_aa: CAGSQGAREETQYF; cdr3_nt: TGTGCCGGCAGCCAGGGGGCGAGAGAAGAGACCCAGTACTTC
j_call: TRBJ2-1; v_call: TRBV12-3/TRBV12-4; d_call: .; clone_size: once; cdr3_aa: CASPLHRGKMTNEQFF; cdr3_nt: TGTGCCAGCCCCCTTCATCGAGGGAAGATGACGAATGAGCAGTTCTTC
j_call: TRBJ2-3; v_call: TRBV5-1; d_call: TRBD2; clone_size: many; cdr3_aa: CASSLLADYTDTQYF; cdr3_nt: TGCGCCAGCAGCTTACTAGCGGACTACACAGATACGCAGTATTTT
j_call: TRBJ2-2; v_call: TRBV7-9; d_call: TRBD2; clone_size: .; cdr3_aa: CASSREGEGNTGELFF; cdr3_nt: TGTGCCAGCAGCAGGGAGGGTGAGGGGAACACCGGGGAGCTGTTTTTT
j_call: TRBJ2-5; v_call: TRBV20-1; d_call: .; clone_size: .; cdr3_aa: CSAGRGETQYF; cdr3_nt: TGCAGTGCGGGAAGGGGAGAGACCCAGTACTTC
j_call: TRBJ1-2; v_call: TRBV5-5; d_call: TRBD1; clone_size: .; cdr3_aa: CASSGIRDRGVDGYGYTF; cdr3_nt: TGTGCCAGCAGCGGAATCCGGGACAGGGGTGTGGATGGCTATGGCTACACCTTC
j_call: TRBJ2-1; v_call: TRBV29-1; d_call: TRBD2; clone_size: .; cdr3_aa: CSVARWGGNEQFF; cdr3_nt: TGCAGCGTCGCGCGATGGGGGGGCAATGAGCAGTTCTTC
j_call: TRBJ2-2; v_call: TRBV12-3/TRBV12-4; d_call: .; clone_size: .; cdr3_aa: CASSLQGAGELLF; cdr3_nt: TGTGCCAGCAGTTTACAAGGTGCCGGGGAGCTGCTTTTT
j_call: TRBJ2-7; v_call: TRBV28; d_call: .; clone_size: .; cdr3_aa: CASSPYNGQTDEQYF; cdr3_nt: TGTGCCAGCAGTCCTTATAACGGGCAGACCGACGAGCAGTACTTC
j_call: TRBJ1-2; v_call: TRBV7-9; d_call: .; clone_size: .; cdr3_aa: CASSNLTPRYGYTF; cdr3_nt: TGTGCCAGCAGCAACCTTACACCCCGCTATGGCTACACCTTC
j_call: TRBJ1-4; v_call: TRBV5-5; d_call: .; clone_size: few; cdr3_aa: CASRLGPSTNEKLFF; cdr3_nt: TGTGCCAGCAGACTCGGCCCTTCAACTAATGAAAAACTGTTTTTT
j_call: TRBJ1-2; v_call: TRBV28; d_call: .; clone_size: many; cdr3_aa: CASIPYRRGGARGYTF; cdr3_nt: TGTGCCAGCATCCCATATCGCCGGGGGGGGGCGCGGGGCTACACCTTC
j_call: TRBJ2-1; v_call: TRBV6-5; d_call: .; clone_size: many; cdr3_aa: CASSYSSGALVRNEQFF; cdr3_nt: TGTGCCAGCAGTTACTCGTCGGGGGCGCTCGTCCGGAATGAGCAGTTCTTC
j_call: TRBJ1-3; v_call: TRBV20-1; d_call: .; clone_size: many; cdr3_aa: CSARATRDRNTIYF; cdr3_nt: TGCAGTGCTAGAGCAACCCGGGACAGAAACACCATATATTTT
j_call: TRBJ2-3; v_call: TRBV27; d_call: .; clone_size: many; cdr3_aa: CASSPGGGGDTQYF; cdr3_nt: TGTGCCAGCAGTCCTGGGGGCGGGGGAGATACGCAGTATTTT
j_call: TRBJ2-2; v_call: TRBV4-1; d_call: .; clone_size: .; cdr3_aa: CASSHPPGQGGTGELFF; cdr3_nt: TGCGCCAGCAGCCATCCACCGGGCCAGGGGGGTACCGGGGAGCTGTTTTTT
j_call: TRBJ2-4; v_call: TRBV7-2; d_call: .; clone_size: many; cdr3_aa: CASSQGRIGNIQYF; cdr3_nt: TGTGCCAGCAGCCAGGGACGCATAGGGAACATTCAGTACTTC
j_call: TRBJ2-2; v_call: TRBV28; d_call: .; clone_size: many; cdr3_aa: CASSLNPGTVDTGELFF; cdr3_nt: TGTGCCAGCAGCTTGAATCCGGGGACCGTAGACACCGGGGAGCTGTTTTTT
j_call: TRBJ1-5; v_call: TRBV20-1; d_call: .; clone_size: many; cdr3_aa: CSATPPDTNYQPQHF; cdr3_nt: TGCAGTGCTACGCCCCCTGACACAAACTATCAGCCCCAGCATTTT
j_call: TRBJ2-7; v_call: TRBV10-3; d_call: .; clone_size: .; cdr3_aa: CAIRQITSYEQYF; cdr3_nt: TGTGCCATCAGACAGATAACCTCCTACGAGCAGTACTTC
j_call: TRBJ2-5; v_call: TRBV9; d_call: TRBD1; clone_size: .; cdr3_aa: CASSVGPGGALETQYF; cdr3_nt: TGTGCCAGCAGCGTAGGGCCAGGGGGCGCATTGGAGACCCAGTACTTC
j_call: TRBJ2-7; v_call: TRBV19; d_call: TRBD1; clone_size: .; cdr3_aa: CARAGTGDHEQYF; cdr3_nt: TGTGCCAGAGCCGGGACAGGGGACCACGAGCAGTACTTC
j_call: TRBJ2-1; v_call: TRBV11-3; d_call: .; clone_size: many; cdr3_aa: CASSPTPSGNEQFF; cdr3_nt: TGTGCCAGCAGCCCCACTCCTAGTGGTAATGAGCAGTTCTTC
j_call: TRBJ2-1; v_call: TRBV7-3; d_call: .; clone_size: many; cdr3_aa: CASSSGGPPGYEQFF; cdr3_nt: TGTGCCAGCAGCTCCGGGGGCCCCCCCGGGTATGAGCAGTTCTTC
j_call: TRBJ2-7; v_call: TRBV7-8; d_call: .; clone_size: many; cdr3_aa: CASSLDFQRPSYEQYF; cdr3_nt: TGTGCCAGCAGCTTAGATTTCCAGCGGCCCTCCTACGAGCAGTACTTC
j_call: TRBJ1-4; v_call: TRBV28; d_call: .; clone_size: .; cdr3_aa: CASRSWGGEEKLFF; cdr3_nt: TGTGCCAGCAGGTCCTGGGGAGGCGAAGAAAAACTGTTTTTT
j_call: TRBJ2-4; v_call: TRBV6-2/TRBV6-3; d_call: .; clone_size: .; cdr3_aa: CASSRRDKNIQYF; cdr3_nt: TGTGCCAGCAGTCGCCGGGACAAAAACATTCAGTACTTC
j_call: TRBJ1-1; v_call: TRBV11-2; d_call: .; clone_size: many; cdr3_aa: CASSLTVLNTEAFF; cdr3_nt: TGTGCCAGCAGCTTGACAGTCTTGAACACTGAAGCTTTCTTT
j_call: TRBJ2-5; v_call: TRBV12-3/TRBV12-4; d_call: .; clone_size: few; cdr3_aa: CASSLDSDRETQYF; cdr3_nt: TGTGCCAGCAGTTTAGACTCCGACCGAGAGACCCAGTACTTC
j_call: TRBJ2-7; v_call: TRBV5-5; d_call: .; clone_size: many; cdr3_aa: CASSPVGGVDNEQYF; cdr3_nt: TGTGCCAGCAGCCCCGTAGGCGGGGTGGATAATGAGCAGTACTTC
j_call: TRBJ1-1; v_call: TRBV28; d_call: TRBD1; clone_size: many; cdr3_aa: CASSSGQGPEAFF; cdr3_nt: TGTGCCAGCAGTTCCGGACAGGGCCCTGAAGCTTTCTTT
j_call: TRBJ2-7; v_call: TRBV19; d_call: TRBD1; clone_size: few; cdr3_aa: CASSTTGGSHEQYF; cdr3_nt: TGTGCCAGTAGTACGACAGGGGGCTCCCACGAGCAGTACTTC
j_call: TRBJ1-2; v_call: TRBV30; d_call: TRBD1; clone_size: .; cdr3_aa: CAWTWDSQSHYGYTF; cdr3_nt: TGTGCCTGGACTTGGGACAGCCAAAGCCACTATGGCTACACCTTC
j_call: TRBJ1-5; v_call: TRBV20-1; d_call: .; clone_size: few; cdr3_aa: CSSGFHGGNQPQHF; cdr3_nt: TGCAGTTCCGGCTTCCATGGGGGCAATCAGCCCCAGCATTTT
j_call: TRBJ2-1; v_call: TRBV5-1; d_call: .; clone_size: .; cdr3_aa: CASSSLMSSGYNEQFF; cdr3_nt: TGCGCCAGCAGCTCCCTGATGAGTAGCGGCTACAATGAGCAGTTCTTC